These 27 T cell receptor beta chains were sequenced from one sample in a study of blood T cell repertoires in COVID-19. Measured with immunoSEQ multiplex PCR; TCRdb has only the in-frame clones, and not every one. In the table there are under 450,000 clones, approximately 86% of which are singletons. Material for sequencing was peripheral blood. The receptors come from an older woman with COVID-19, enrolled during active disease.

The V call is TRBV7-6, the J call TRBJ1-4; possible D gene TRBD1, 6 bases. The CDR3 length is 11 residues. The germline gives CDR1 SGHVS, CDR2 FNYEAQ. Trimming took 5 bases from V and 14 from J, leaving 12 bases between them. The CDR3 DNA sequence: TGTGCCAGCAGCCAGACAGGAGGCCTGTTTTTT. It codes for CASSQTGGLFF.

CDR3: CASSFDSGGSYEQYF. In DNA, the CDR3 is TGCGCCAGCAGCTTTGATAGCGGGGGCTCCTACGAGCAGTACTTC. This chain uses TRBV5-1 with TRBJ2-7, with TRBD2 matching 9 bases. Losses at the gene ends were 2 bases for V and 0 bases for J; bases not matched to a gene: 3. This CDR3 spans 15 amino acids. Per the germline V gene, CDR1 is SGHRS and CDR2 is YFSETQ.

The chain recombines TRBV15 with TRBJ1-5; TRBD1 is a possible D gene (5 bases). V gave up 0 bases and J gave up 6 bases, with 6 bases separating them. The V gene's germline CDR1 is LNHNV and CDR2 YYDKDF (reference sequence). The CDR3 has 13 amino acids. Here the CDR3 DNA reads TGTGCCACCAGCAGAGATAGGGGTCAGCCCCAGCATTTT. It codes for CATSRDRGQPQHF.

The chain couples TRBV6-5 to TRBJ2-5; 8 nucleotides match TRBD2. V shed 0 bases, J shed 5 bases, and the junction held 8 bases outside the gene matches. This CDR3 has 16 residues. Germline V gives CDR1 MNHEY, CDR2 SVGAGI. The CDR3 DNA is TGTGCCAGCAGTTACTCGGACGGGGGGGCTAAGGAGACCCAGTACTTC. Translating gives CASSYSDGGAKETQYF.

This sequence joins TRBV3-1 (or the pseudogene TRBV3-2) and TRBJ2-7, with 9 nucleotides matching TRBD1. The CDR3 covers 17 residues. Germline V gene data show CDR1 as LGHDT and CDR2 as YNNKEL (reference sequence). The V and J ends lost 1 base and 2 bases, in that order; junction bases with no gene match: 9. DNA of the CDR3: TGTGCCAGCAGCCAAGGTAAGGGACAGGGTTACCCCTACGAGCAGTACTTC. It yields the protein CASSQGKGQGYPYEQYF.

This chain joins TRBV10-3 and TRBJ2-7; 7 bases align to TRBD1. Per germline, CDR1 ENHRY and CDR2 SYGVKD. Unmatched junction bases numbered 10, after V lost 4 bases and J lost 7 bases. The CDR3 covers 14 residues. The CDR3 bases are TGTGCCATCAGTGTCTTTACAGGGGTGAGGGAGCAGTACTTC. Residues: CAISVFTGVREQYF.

The DNA of the CDR3 is TGTGCCAGCAGGAAGCGGGGAAGCTCCTACAATGAGCAGTTCTTC. Amino acid sequence: CASRKRGSSYNEQFF. The V gene is TRBV5-6, the J gene TRBJ2-1; 7 bases fit TRBD2. In germline, CDR1 is SGHDT, CDR2 YYEEEE. CDR3 length: 15 amino acids. The V gene end was trimmed by 5 bases and the J gene end by 0 bases; junction bases not matched to a gene: 5.

This clone was counted a few times. The rearrangement uses TRBV6-6 and TRBJ1-5, with 7 bases aligning to TRBD1. V lost 6 bases, J lost 2 bases, and 7 bases stayed unmatched. Germline-derived CDR1 and CDR2 are MNHNY and SVGAGI (reference sequence). CDR3 length equals 15 residues. CDR3 DNA sequence: TGTGCCAGCAGGTTAGACAGGGATCGCAATCAGCCCCAGCATTTT. This codes for CASRLDRDRNQPQHF.

The rearrangement joins TRBV9 to TRBJ2-3, with 8 positions matching TRBD1. V dropped 3 bases and J dropped 0; count of bases not matched to a gene: 3. Germline V gene data show CDR1 as SGDLS and CDR2 as YYNGEE. The CDR3 has 15 amino acids. Here the CDR3 DNA reads TGTGCCAGCAGCGCCCGGGACAGGAGCACAGATACGCAGTATTTT. It yields the protein CASSARDRSTDTQYF. Drawing the rest from reference TRBV9 and TRBJ2-3, the complete variable domain is DSGVTQTPKHLITATGQRVTLRCSPRSGDLSVYWYQQSLDQGLQFLIQYYNGEERAKGNILERFSAQQFPDLHSELNLSSLELGDSALYFCASSARDRSTDTQYFGPGTRLTVL.

The V call is TRBV5-1, the J call TRBJ1-4; tentatively, D is TRBD1 (6 bases). The CDR3 spans 15 residues. With 0 bases removed from V and 6 bases from J, the gap between germline ends came to 12 bases. The V gene's germline CDR1 is SGHRS and CDR2 YFSETQ. In DNA form, the CDR3 reads TGCGCCAGCAGCTTGGTGGGACGGACAGATGAAAAACTGTTTTTT. Translation gives CASSLVGRTDEKLFF.

This clone has only a few counts. The V gene is TRBV21-1, the J gene TRBJ2-7; TRBD1 was called by the table and not checked on the DNA. TRBV21-1 is labeled a pseudogene. The CDR3 has 16 amino acids. The CDR3 DNA is TGTGCCAGCAGCAAAGAAGTGACAGGGGAATCCTACGAGCAGTACTTC. Protein product: CASSKEVTGESYEQYF.

The V gene is TRBV4-1, the J gene TRBJ2-7; weak D call: TRBD1 (6 bases). The CDR3 has 15 amino acids. V lost 6 bases and J 1 base, leaving 16 bases between the germline ends. Germline V CDR1 and CDR2: MGHRA, YSYEKL. CDR3 DNA: TGCGCCAGCAGTCAACCGGGACATTATTCCTACGAGCAGTACTTC. Protein sequence: CASSQPGHYSYEQYF.

V and J are TRBV5-8 and TRBJ2-1, with 7 bases lining up with TRBD2. After removal of 2 bases from V and 4 bases from J, the junction contained 6 bases not matched to a gene. The V gene's germline CDR1 is SGHTS and CDR2 YDEGEE. The CDR3 contains 15 residues. In nucleotides, the CDR3 is TGTGCCAGCAGCTTAGGGACTACCTTATACAATGAGCAGTTCTTC. Protein sequence: CASSLGTTLYNEQFF.

In this sample, this clone turned up once. The genes are TRBV12-3 or TRBV12-4 and TRBJ1-2; D remains unclear. With 6 bases removed from V and 3 bases from J, the gap between germline ends came to 11 bases. This CDR3 comprises 13 residues. The CDR3 protein is CASSPDGDYGYTF. As DNA, the CDR3 is TGTGCCAGCAGCCCCGACGGGGACTATGGCTACACCTTC.

The chain links TRBV7-3 to TRBJ2-3; tentatively, D is TRBD2 (6 bases). CDR1 is SGHTA, CDR2 FQGTGA, per germline. Trimming removed 1 base at V and 3 bases at J, with 20 bases between. There are 18 residues in the CDR3. The CDR3 DNA is TGTGCCAGCAGCTTAATCGGGCCGGGCGGGGCGCGGACAGATACGCAGTATTTT. Translated, it gives CASSLIGPGGARTDTQYF.

The V call is TRBV29-1, the J call TRBJ2-2; a possible D gene is TRBD1 (5 bases). Trimming removed 7 bases at V and 1 base at J, with 16 bases between. Germline CDR1 is SQVTM and CDR2 is ANQGSEA. The CDR3 consists of 15 residues. CDR3 in DNA: TGCAGCGCCTGGTTAGGGGCCTTGAACACCGGGGAGCTGTTTTTT. It codes for CSAWLGALNTGELFF.

CDR3 in amino acids: CANPTSGGLSSYNEQFF. The CDR3 region has the DNA TGTGCCAACCCGACTAGCGGGGGCCTTAGCTCCTACAATGAGCAGTTCTTC. The chain links TRBV2 to TRBJ2-1; 12 bases map to TRBD2. V was clipped by 10 bases and J by 0 bases; unmatched bases: 10. The germline gives CDR1 SNHLY, CDR2 FYNNEI. There are 17 residues in the CDR3.

The genes are TRBV5-1 and TRBJ1-2; 7 bases agree with TRBD1. The germline V gene has CDR1 SGHRS and CDR2 YFSETQ. CDR3 length: 14 residues. V lost 3 bases and J lost 7; bases outside the gene matches: 9. The CDR3 DNA is TGCGCCAGCAGCTCCTTCGGACAGGAGACTGGCTACACCTTC. This codes for CASSSFGQETGYTF.

The V call is TRBV7-8, the J call TRBJ2-1, with D possibly TRBD1 on 5 matching bases. The V gene lost 1 base and the J gene lost 5 bases, with 9 bases spanning the gap. This CDR3 has 14 amino acids. The germline CDR1 and CDR2 sequences are SGHVS and FQNEAQ. CDR3: CASSLGGYNNEQFF. DNA of the CDR3: TGTGCCAGCAGCTTAGGGGGCTATAACAATGAGCAGTTCTTC. The variable domain in full, with the rest retrieved from reference TRBV7-8 and TRBJ2-1, is GAGVSQSPRYKVAKRGQDVALRCDPISGHVSLFWYQQALGQGPEFLTYFQNEAQLDKSGLPSDRFFAERPEGSVSTLKIQRTQQEDSAVYLCASSLGGYNNEQFFGPGTRLTVL.

The rearrangement joins TRBV30 to TRBJ1-2; possibly TRBD1 for D (5 bases). Germline V lookup: CDR1 GTSNPN, CDR2 SVGIG (reference sequence). The CDR3 sequence is 16 residues long. V lost 3 bases and J 3 bases, leaving 20 bases between the germline ends. CDR3 DNA sequence: TGTGCCTGGAGGTGGGCAGGGTTATCCGACCACTATGGCTACACCTTC. Its protein is CAWRWAGLSDHYGYTF.

The chain links TRBV6-5 to TRBJ2-7; D is unresolved. V shed 6 bases and J shed 5 bases, with 20 bases lying between them. Looked up from germline, CDR1 is MNHEY and CDR2 is SVGAGI. CDR3 length equals 15 residues. The CDR3 nucleotides are TGTGCCAGCAGGACCACCTGGTCCGGTACTAACGAGCAGTACTTC. Encoded protein: CASRTTWSGTNEQYF.

The chain combines TRBV19 with TRBJ1-5; 12 bases agree with TRBD1. J gave up 5 bases and V 5 bases, and 13 bases lay outside the gene matches. Germline V gene data show CDR1 as LNHDA and CDR2 as SQIVND (reference sequence). CDR3 length: 18 amino acids. CDR3 sequence (DNA): TGTGCCAGTAGTCAGGGGGGACAGGGGGCGATGGTGTATCAGCCCCAGCATTTT. This translates into CASSQGGQGAMVYQPQHF. Combining the CDR3 with reference TRBV19 and TRBJ1-5 gives the whole variable domain DGGITQSPKYLFRKEGQNVTLSCEQNLNHDAMYWYRQDPGQGLRLIYYSQIVNDFQKGDIAEGYSVSREKKESFPLTVTSAQKNPTAFYLCASSQGGQGAMVYQPQHFGDGTRLSIL.

The V gene is TRBV14, the J gene TRBJ1-3; D not resolved. The CDR3 runs to 14 residues. The ends were cut back, 5 bases at V and 0 bases at J, with 8 bases in the middle. Germline values: CDR1 SGHDN, CDR2 FVKESK. The CDR3 DNA follows: TGTGCCAGCAGCTTCCAGTTCTCTGGAAACACCATATATTTT. It encodes CASSFQFSGNTIYF.

This chain connects TRBV2 to TRBJ1-1; D possibly corresponds to TRBD1 (5 bases). V dropped 1 base and J dropped 12 bases, with 12 bases sitting between them. Germline V gives CDR1 SNHLY, CDR2 FYNNEI. The CDR3 runs 12 residues. CDR3 coding DNA: TGTGCCAGCAGTGAAGAGGGGATTGGGTCTTTCTTT. This codes for CASSEEGIGSFF.

CDR3 residues: CATSRDRGTLEAFF. In DNA form, the CDR3 reads TGTGCCACCAGCAGAGATCGTGGGACACTCGAAGCTTTCTTT. The chain uses TRBV15 and TRBJ1-1; D perhaps matches TRBD1 (6 bases). Per germline, CDR1 LNHNV and CDR2 YYDKDF (reference sequence). This CDR3 has 14 amino acids. V dropped 0 bases and J dropped 8 bases, with 13 bases sitting between them.

The rearrangement links TRBV10-3 to TRBJ2-7; 11 bases agree with TRBD2. In germline, CDR1 is ENHRY, CDR2 SYGVKD. Losses at the gene ends were 6 bases for V and 6 bases for J; bases not matched to a gene: 13. The CDR3 covers 16 residues. This CDR3 is CAIRYYSGGARSEQYF. DNA for the CDR3: TGTGCCATCAGATATTATAGCGGGGGGGCCCGTAGCGAGCAGTACTTC.

The chain recombines TRBV5-1 with TRBJ2-5; D might be TRBD1 (5 bases). In germline, CDR1 is SGHRS, CDR2 YFSETQ. The CDR3 has 16 residues. V was cut by 4 bases and J by 1 base, with 17 bases left in between. The CDR3 here is CASSPSWGGLQETQYF. Written as DNA, the CDR3 is TGCGCCAGCAGCCCGAGTTGGGGCGGCCTCCAAGAGACCCAGTACTTC.